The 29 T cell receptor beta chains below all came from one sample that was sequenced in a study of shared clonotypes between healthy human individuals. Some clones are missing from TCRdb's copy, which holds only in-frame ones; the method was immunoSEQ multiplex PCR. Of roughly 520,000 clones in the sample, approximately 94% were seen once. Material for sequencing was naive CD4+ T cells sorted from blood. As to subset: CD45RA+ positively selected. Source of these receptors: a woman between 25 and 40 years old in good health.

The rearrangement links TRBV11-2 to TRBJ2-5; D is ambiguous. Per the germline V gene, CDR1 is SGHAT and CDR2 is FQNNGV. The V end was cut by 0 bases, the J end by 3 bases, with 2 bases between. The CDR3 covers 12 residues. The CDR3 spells CASSLEEETQYF. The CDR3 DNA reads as TGTGCCAGCAGCTTAGAGGAAGAGACCCAGTACTTC.

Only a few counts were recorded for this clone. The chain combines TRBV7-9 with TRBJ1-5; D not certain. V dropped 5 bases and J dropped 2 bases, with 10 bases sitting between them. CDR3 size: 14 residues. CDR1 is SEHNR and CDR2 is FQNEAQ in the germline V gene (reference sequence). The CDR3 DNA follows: TGTGCCAGCAGCCACCCCGGCGGCAATCAGCCCCAGCATTTT. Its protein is CASSHPGGNQPQHF.

Here the CDR3 DNA reads TGTGCCAGCAGCTTAGGTCGGTGGGGGACCCAGTACTTC. This sequence encodes CASSLGRWGTQYF. The gene calls are TRBV7-2 and TRBJ2-5, with unresolved D. The CDR3 covers 13 residues. Germline-derived CDR1 and CDR2 are SGHTA and FQGNSA. Trimming removed 1 base from V and 7 bases from J, with 10 bases in between.

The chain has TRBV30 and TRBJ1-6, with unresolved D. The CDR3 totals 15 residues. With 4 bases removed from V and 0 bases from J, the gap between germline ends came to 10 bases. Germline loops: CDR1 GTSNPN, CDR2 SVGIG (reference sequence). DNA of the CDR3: TGTGCCTGGACAATGGGGAGCTCCTATAATTCACCCCTCCACTTT. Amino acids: CAWTMGSSYNSPLHF.

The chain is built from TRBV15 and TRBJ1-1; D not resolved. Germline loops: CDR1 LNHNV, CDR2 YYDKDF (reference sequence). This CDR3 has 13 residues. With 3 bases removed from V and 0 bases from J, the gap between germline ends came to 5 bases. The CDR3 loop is CATSRSLNTEAFF. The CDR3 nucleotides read TGTGCCACCAGCAGGAGCTTGAACACTGAAGCTTTCTTT.

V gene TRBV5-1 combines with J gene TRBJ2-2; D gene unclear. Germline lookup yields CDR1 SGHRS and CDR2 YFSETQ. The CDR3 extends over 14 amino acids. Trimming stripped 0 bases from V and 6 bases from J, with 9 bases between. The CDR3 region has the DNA TGCGCCAGCAGCTTGGGGCAGTTGGCCGGGGAGCTGTTTTTT. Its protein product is CASSLGQLAGELFF.

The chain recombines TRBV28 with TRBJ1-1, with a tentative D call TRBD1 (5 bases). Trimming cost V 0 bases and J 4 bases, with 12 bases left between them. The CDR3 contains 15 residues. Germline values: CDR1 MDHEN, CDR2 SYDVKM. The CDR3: CASSLWPRQGTEAFF. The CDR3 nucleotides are TGTGCCAGCAGTTTATGGCCTCGGCAGGGCACTGAAGCTTTCTTT.

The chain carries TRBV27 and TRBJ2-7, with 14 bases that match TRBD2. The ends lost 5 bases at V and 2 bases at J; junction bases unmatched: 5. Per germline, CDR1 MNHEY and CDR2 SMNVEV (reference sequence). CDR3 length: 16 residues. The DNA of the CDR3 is TGTGCCAGCAGTCTGGGACTAGCGGGAGCCCCCTACGAGCAGTACTTC. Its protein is CASSLGLAGAPYEQYF.

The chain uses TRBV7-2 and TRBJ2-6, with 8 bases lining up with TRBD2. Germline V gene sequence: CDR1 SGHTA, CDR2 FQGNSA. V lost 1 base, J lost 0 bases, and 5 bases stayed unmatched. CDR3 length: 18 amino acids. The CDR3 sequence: CASSLELAASSGANVLTF. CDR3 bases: TGTGCCAGCAGCTTAGAACTAGCGGCCTCCTCTGGGGCCAACGTCCTGACTTTC.

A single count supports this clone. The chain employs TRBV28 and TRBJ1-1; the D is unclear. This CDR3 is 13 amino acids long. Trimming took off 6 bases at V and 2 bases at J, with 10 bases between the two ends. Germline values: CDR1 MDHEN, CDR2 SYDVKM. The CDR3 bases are TGTGCCAGCAGGGTCGCCGCAAACACTGAAGCTTTCTTT. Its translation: CASRVAANTEAFF.

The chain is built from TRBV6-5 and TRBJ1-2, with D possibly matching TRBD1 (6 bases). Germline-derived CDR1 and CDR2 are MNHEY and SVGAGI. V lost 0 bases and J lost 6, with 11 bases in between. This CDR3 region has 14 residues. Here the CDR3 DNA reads TGTGCCAGCAGTTACTCGAACAGGGACCATGGCTACACCTTC. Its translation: CASSYSNRDHGYTF.

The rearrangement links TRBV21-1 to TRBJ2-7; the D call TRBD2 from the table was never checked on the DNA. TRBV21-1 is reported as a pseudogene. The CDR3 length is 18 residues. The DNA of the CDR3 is TGTGCCAGCAGCAATCCGGGACTAGCGATTATTAGCTCCTACGAGCAGTACTTC. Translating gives CASSNPGLAIISSYEQYF.

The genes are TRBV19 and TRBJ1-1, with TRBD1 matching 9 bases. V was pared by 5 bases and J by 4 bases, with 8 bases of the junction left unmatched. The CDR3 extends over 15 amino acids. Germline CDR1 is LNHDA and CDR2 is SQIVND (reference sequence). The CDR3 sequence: CASSDAGTGPTEAFF. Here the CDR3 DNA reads TGTGCCAGTAGTGACGCCGGGACAGGGCCCACTGAAGCTTTCTTT. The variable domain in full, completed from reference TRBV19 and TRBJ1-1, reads DGGITQSPKYLFRKEGQNVTLSCEQNLNHDAMYWYRQDPGQGLRLIYYSQIVNDFQKGDIAEGYSVSREKKESFPLTVTSAQKNPTAFYLCASSDAGTGPTEAFFGQGTRLTVV.

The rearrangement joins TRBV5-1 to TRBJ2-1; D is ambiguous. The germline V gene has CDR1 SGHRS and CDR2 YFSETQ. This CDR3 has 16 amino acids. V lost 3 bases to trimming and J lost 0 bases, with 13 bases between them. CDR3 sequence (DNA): TGCGCCAGCAGCTGGGCCCCGGCAGGCTCCTACAATGAGCAGTTCTTC. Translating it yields CASSWAPAGSYNEQFF.

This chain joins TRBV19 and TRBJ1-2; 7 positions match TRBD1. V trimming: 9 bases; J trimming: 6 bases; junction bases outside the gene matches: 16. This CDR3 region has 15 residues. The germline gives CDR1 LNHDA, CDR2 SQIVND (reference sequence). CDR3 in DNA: TGTGCCAGCCACGTAACCTCGACAGGGTGGAATGGCTACACCTTC. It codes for CASHVTSTGWNGYTF.

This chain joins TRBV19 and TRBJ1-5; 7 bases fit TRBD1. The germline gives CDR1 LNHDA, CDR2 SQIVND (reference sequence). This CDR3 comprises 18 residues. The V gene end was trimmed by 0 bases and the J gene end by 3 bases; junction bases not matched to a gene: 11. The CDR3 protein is CASSIDLRDSWNNQPQHF. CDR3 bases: TGTGCCAGTAGTATAGATCTAAGGGACAGCTGGAACAATCAGCCCCAGCATTTT.

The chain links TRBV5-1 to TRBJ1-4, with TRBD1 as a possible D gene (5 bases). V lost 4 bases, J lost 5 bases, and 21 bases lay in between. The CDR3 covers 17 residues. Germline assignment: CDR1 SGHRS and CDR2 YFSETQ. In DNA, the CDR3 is TGCGCCAGCAGCCACCGGCGATGGGGGGGACGAAATGAAAAACTGTTTTTT. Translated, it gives CASSHRRWGGRNEKLFF.

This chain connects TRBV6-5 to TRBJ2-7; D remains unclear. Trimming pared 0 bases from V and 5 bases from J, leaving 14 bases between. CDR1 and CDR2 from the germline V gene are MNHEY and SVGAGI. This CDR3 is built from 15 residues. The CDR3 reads CASSYSKARAHEQYF. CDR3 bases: TGTGCCAGCAGTTACTCGAAGGCAAGGGCCCACGAGCAGTACTTC.

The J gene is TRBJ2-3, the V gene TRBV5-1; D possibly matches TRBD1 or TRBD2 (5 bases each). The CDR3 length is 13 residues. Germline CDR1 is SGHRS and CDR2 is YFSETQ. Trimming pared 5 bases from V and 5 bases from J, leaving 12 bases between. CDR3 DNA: TGCGCCAGCAGGAGGGACGTAGAAGATACGCAGTATTTT. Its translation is CASRRDVEDTQYF.

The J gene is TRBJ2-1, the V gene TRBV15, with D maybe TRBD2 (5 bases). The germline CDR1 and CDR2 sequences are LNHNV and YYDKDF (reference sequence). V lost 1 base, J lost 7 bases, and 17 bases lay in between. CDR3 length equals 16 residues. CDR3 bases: TGTGCCACCAGCAGAGGATTGCCTAGTTGGGAGAATGAGCAGTTCTTC. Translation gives CATSRGLPSWENEQFF.

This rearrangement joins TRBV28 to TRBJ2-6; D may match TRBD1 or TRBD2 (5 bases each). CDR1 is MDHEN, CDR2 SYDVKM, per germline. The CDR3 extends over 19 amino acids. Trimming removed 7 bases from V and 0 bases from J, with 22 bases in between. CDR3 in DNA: TGTGCCAGCAAGCAACCGCCGGGGCGCGAAACCTCTGGGGCCAACGTCCTGACTTTC. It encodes CASKQPPGRETSGANVLTF.

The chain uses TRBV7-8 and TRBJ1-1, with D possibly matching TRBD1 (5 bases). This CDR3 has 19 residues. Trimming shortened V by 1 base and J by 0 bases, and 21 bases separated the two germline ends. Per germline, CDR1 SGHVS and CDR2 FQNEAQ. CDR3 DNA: TGTGCCAGCAGCTTAGTCTCTCGGGCGAGGGGCCTATTGAACACTGAAGCTTTCTTT. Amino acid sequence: CASSLVSRARGLLNTEAFF. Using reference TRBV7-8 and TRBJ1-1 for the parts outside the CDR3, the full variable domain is GAGVSQSPRYKVAKRGQDVALRCDPISGHVSLFWYQQALGQGPEFLTYFQNEAQLDKSGLPSDRFFAERPEGSVSTLKIQRTQQEDSAVYLCASSLVSRARGLLNTEAFFGQGTRLTVV.

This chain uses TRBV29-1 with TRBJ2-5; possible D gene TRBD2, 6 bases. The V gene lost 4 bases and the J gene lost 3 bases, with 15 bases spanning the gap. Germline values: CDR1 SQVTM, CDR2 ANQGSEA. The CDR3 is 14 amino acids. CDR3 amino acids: CSVAGRLSKETQYF. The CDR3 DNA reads TGCAGCGTTGCGGGGAGGCTATCGAAAGAGACCCAGTACTTC.

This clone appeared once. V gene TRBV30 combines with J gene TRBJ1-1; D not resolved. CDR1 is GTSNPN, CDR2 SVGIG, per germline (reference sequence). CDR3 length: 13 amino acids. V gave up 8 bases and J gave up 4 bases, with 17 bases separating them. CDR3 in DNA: TGTGCCAGGAACCCCCTGGCCGGCACTGAAGCTTTCTTT. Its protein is CARNPLAGTEAFF.

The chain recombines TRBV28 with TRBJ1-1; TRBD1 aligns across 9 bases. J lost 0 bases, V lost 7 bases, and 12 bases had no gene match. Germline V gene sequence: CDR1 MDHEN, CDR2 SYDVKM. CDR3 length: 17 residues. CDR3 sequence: CASKLRDRVLLNTEAFF. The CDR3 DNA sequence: TGTGCCAGCAAACTCCGGGACAGGGTTTTATTGAACACTGAAGCTTTCTTT.

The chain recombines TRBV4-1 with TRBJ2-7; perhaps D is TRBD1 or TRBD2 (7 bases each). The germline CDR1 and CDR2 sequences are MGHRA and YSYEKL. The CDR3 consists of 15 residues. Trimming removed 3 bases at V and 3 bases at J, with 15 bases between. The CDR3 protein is CASSQGGAGGYEQYF. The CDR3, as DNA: TGCGCCAGCAGCCAGGGGGGGGCAGGGGGCTACGAGCAGTACTTC.

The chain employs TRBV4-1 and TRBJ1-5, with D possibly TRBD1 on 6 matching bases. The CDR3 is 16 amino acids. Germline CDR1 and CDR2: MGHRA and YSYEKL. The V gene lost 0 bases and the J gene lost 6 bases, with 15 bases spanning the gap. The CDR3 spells CASSQEAGARSQPQHF. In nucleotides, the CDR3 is TGCGCCAGCAGCCAAGAGGCGGGGGCGCGCAGTCAGCCCCAGCATTTT.

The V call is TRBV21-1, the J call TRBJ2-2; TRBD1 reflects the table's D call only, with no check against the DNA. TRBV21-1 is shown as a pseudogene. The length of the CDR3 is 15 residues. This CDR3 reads CASSRRQGDTGELFF. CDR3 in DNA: TGTGCCAGCAGCCGACGACAGGGAGACACCGGGGAGCTGTTTTTT.

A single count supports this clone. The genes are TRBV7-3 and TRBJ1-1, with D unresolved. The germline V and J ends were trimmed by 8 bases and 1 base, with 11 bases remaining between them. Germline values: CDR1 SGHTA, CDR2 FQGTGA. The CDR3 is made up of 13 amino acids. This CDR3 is CASAISANTEAFF. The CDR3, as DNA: TGTGCCAGCGCCATTTCTGCGAACACTGAAGCTTTCTTT.